A single sample gave rise to the 6 T cell receptor beta chains below, sequenced in a study of cytomegalovirus exposure and HLA in healthy donors. 13 Jbeta primers and 60 Vbeta primers were used for the PCR. Produced via immunoSEQ multiplex PCR; TCRdb's table is partial and in-frame only. The top ten hold about 1.7% of the sample, which has 220,000 or so clones, more than 60% seen once. The sample was PBMCs. These receptors came from a man between 45 and 60 years old in good health and CMV-seronegative.

The J gene is TRBJ2-7, the V gene TRBV28; 9 bases are shared with TRBD2. Germline V gene sequence: CDR1 MDHEN, CDR2 SYDVKM. There are 15 residues in the CDR3. The J segment lost 1 base and the V segment lost 6 bases, leaving 7 bases of the junction unmatched. This CDR3 is CASSPGLARSYEQYF. Written as DNA, the CDR3 is TGTGCCAGCAGCCCCGGACTAGCGAGATCCTACGAGCAGTACTTC.

The V and J genes are TRBV19 and TRBJ2-1, with 12 bases fitting TRBD2. Germline CDR1 LNHDA, CDR2 SQIVND (reference sequence). This CDR3 comprises 13 residues. The trim removed 3 bases at V and 16 bases at J, leaving 7 bases unmatched. In DNA, the CDR3 is TGTGCCAGTAGTATCACTAGCGGGAGGCCCCCCTTCTTC. The encoded protein is CASSITSGRPPFF.

This chain links TRBV5-6 with TRBJ2-2; D unresolved. Per the germline V gene, CDR1 is SGHDT and CDR2 is YYEEEE. This CDR3 contains 13 residues. Trimming shortened V by 1 base and J by 7 bases, and 8 bases separated the two germline ends. DNA for the CDR3: TGTGCCAGCAGCTTGAGTCCAGTCGGGGAGCTGTTTTTT. Protein: CASSLSPVGELFF.

This chain joins TRBV4-2 and TRBJ2-7; tentatively, D is TRBD2 (6 bases). The CDR3 has 15 residues. CDR1 is LGHNA, CDR2 YNFKEQ, per germline. V gave up 0 bases and J gave up 2 bases, with 11 bases separating them. The CDR3 coding sequence is TGTGCCAGCAGCCAAGACGGAGGAGGGCCCTACGAGCAGTACTTC. It is translated as CASSQDGGGPYEQYF.

The CDR3 coding sequence is TGTGCCAGCAGCGTTCAGGGGACCTACGAGCAGTACTTC. It yields the protein CASSVQGTYEQYF. J is TRBJ2-7 and V is TRBV9, with D perhaps TRBD1 (6 bases). Trimming removed 2 bases at V and 2 bases at J, with 8 bases between. The CDR3 has 13 residues. Germline CDR1 and CDR2: SGDLS and YYNGEE.

This clone was seen a single time. The J gene is TRBJ1-4, the V gene TRBV7-9; D perhaps matches TRBD1 (6 bases). The CDR3 is made up of 16 amino acids. The germline gives CDR1 SEHNR, CDR2 FQNEAQ (reference sequence). Trimming removed 5 bases at V and 1 base at J, with 14 bases between. The CDR3: CASSPTGRGTNEKLFF. The CDR3, as DNA: TGTGCCAGCAGCCCAACAGGGAGGGGAACTAATGAAAAACTGTTTTTT. The whole variable domain, remainder taken from reference TRBV7-9 and TRBJ1-4, is DTGVSQNPRHKITKRGQNVTFRCDPISEHNRLYWYRQTLGQGPEFLTYFQNEAQLEKSRLLSDRFSAERPKGSFSTLEIQRTEQGDSAMYLCASSPTGRGTNEKLFFGSGTQLSVL.